Listed here are 16 T cell receptor beta chains from one sample, sequenced in a study of T cell responses to AZD1222 COVID-19 vaccine. Generated by immunoSEQ multiplex PCR, the TCRdb table keeps only in-frame clones and is missing some. The repertoire holds about 140,000 clones, about 92% seen once, with around 3.2% in the top ten. The source was peripheral blood, collected on day 0 of AZD1222 vaccination. These receptors were collected from an adult in good health.

The chain carries TRBV7-2 and TRBJ1-6; no reliable D call. The CDR3 loop spans 15 amino acids. Trimming removed 6 bases from V and 10 bases from J, with 19 bases in between. From germline, CDR1 is SGHTA and CDR2 FQGNSA. CDR3 region: CASRAGLRTVSPLHF. The CDR3 bases are TGTGCCAGCAGGGCCGGCCTTCGAACGGTGTCACCCCTCCACTTT.

This clone was counted a single time. The chain joins TRBV5-1 to TRBJ1-3, with D possibly matching TRBD1 (6 bases). The CDR3 has 15 amino acids. Germline CDR1 and CDR2: SGHRS and YFSETQ. The V end was cut by 0 bases, the J end by 4 bases, with 11 bases between. CDR3 in DNA: TGCGCCAGCAGCTTGGGTACAGGGCCCGGAAACACCATATATTTT. It translates to CASSLGTGPGNTIYF.

This clone was observed once. The V and J genes are TRBV7-2 and TRBJ1-6; maybe TRBD1 (5 bases). The germline V gene encodes CDR1 SGHTA and CDR2 FQGNSA. Trimming cost V 1 base and J 9 bases, with 13 bases left between them. The CDR3 loop spans 15 amino acids. CDR3 sequence reads: CASSLGDRMGSPLHF. As DNA, the CDR3 is TGTGCCAGCAGCTTAGGGGACCGAATGGGTTCACCCCTCCACTTT.

The gene calls are TRBV10-2 and TRBJ1-2; 9 positions agree with TRBD1. This CDR3 contains 17 residues. Trimming at V came to 5 bases and at J to 2 bases, leaving 12 bases not matched to a gene. Germline assignment: CDR1 WSHSY and CDR2 SAAADI. The CDR3: CASSPNPRTGVNYGYTF. The CDR3 nucleotides are TGCGCCAGCAGTCCGAACCCGCGGACAGGGGTCAACTATGGCTACACCTTC.

The chain links TRBV12-3 or TRBV12-4 to TRBJ1-1, with D unclear. With 7 bases removed from V and 6 bases from J, the gap between germline ends came to 9 bases. This CDR3 is 11 amino acids long. CDR3 in DNA: TGTGCCAGCACCCCGTTGGCTGAAGCTTTCTTT. Translating it yields CASTPLAEAFF.

The chain couples TRBV6-5 to TRBJ1-2, with D tentatively TRBD1 (5 bases). CDR3 length equals 14 residues. V lost 7 bases and J 3 bases, leaving 15 bases between the germline ends. CDR1 and CDR2 from the germline V gene are MNHEY and SVGAGI. As DNA, the CDR3 is TGTGCCAGCAAGCTCTGGGGCCAACACTATGGCTACACCTTC. Its protein is CASKLWGQHYGYTF.

The DNA of the CDR3 is TGTGCCAGCAATTCGCCTTACAATGAGCAGTTCTTC. Translation gives CASNSPYNEQFF. V gene TRBV27 combines with J gene TRBJ2-1; D gene uncertain. This CDR3 has 12 amino acids. Trimming pared 7 bases from V and 4 bases from J, leaving 8 bases between. Germline values: CDR1 MNHEY, CDR2 SMNVEV (reference sequence).

This rearrangement joins TRBV30 to TRBJ1-2; 9 bases line up with TRBD1. The ends lost 1 base at V and 4 bases at J; junction bases unmatched: 1. Germline V gene sequence: CDR1 GTSNPN, CDR2 SVGIG (reference sequence). CDR3 length: 13 residues. The CDR3 sequence: CAWSEDRGYGYTF. In DNA, the CDR3 is TGTGCCTGGAGTGAGGACAGGGGCTATGGCTACACCTTC.

The chain employs TRBV30 and TRBJ2-7, with D tentatively TRBD2 (7 bases). V was trimmed by 0 bases and J by 4 bases, leaving 19 bases between them. The CDR3 contains 16 residues. Germline loops: CDR1 GTSNPN, CDR2 SVGIG (reference sequence). Written as DNA, the CDR3 is TGTGCCTGGAGTGTACGAGCGGTGGGGGGGGCTTACGAGCAGTACTTC. Its translation is CAWSVRAVGGAYEQYF.

The chain is built from TRBV3-1 (or the pseudogene TRBV3-2) and TRBJ1-6; D call uncertain. CDR1 is LGHDT and CDR2 is YNNKEL in the germline V gene (reference sequence). The CDR3 is made up of 14 amino acids. Trimming took 3 bases from V and 9 from J, leaving 12 bases between them. The CDR3 here is CASSHGPDSSPLHF. The CDR3 coding sequence is TGTGCCAGCAGCCACGGGCCTGATAGTTCACCCCTCCACTTT.

The rearrangement links TRBV6-1 to TRBJ2-7, with a possible D match to TRBD1 (6 bases). Germline V gene sequence: CDR1 MNHNS, CDR2 SASEGT. The V end lost 2 bases, the J end lost 2 bases, and 19 bases lay between the germline ends. The CDR3 is 17 amino acids. The CDR3 DNA is TGTGCCAGCAGTGAATTGCCCCTAGGGGGAACCCCCTACGAGCAGTACTTC. This encodes CASSELPLGGTPYEQYF.

The V and J genes are TRBV15 and TRBJ1-4, with 7 bases matching TRBD1. The CDR3 runs to 14 residues. The germline CDR1 and CDR2 sequences are LNHNV and YYDKDF (reference sequence). The V and J ends lost 3 bases and 4 bases, in that order; junction bases with no gene match: 2. CDR3 in amino acids: CATSRGDSNEKLFF. The CDR3 coding sequence is TGTGCCACCAGCAGGGGGGACAGTAATGAAAAACTGTTTTTT.

This chain connects TRBV10-3 to TRBJ1-6, with 7 bases matching TRBD1. Germline CDR1 reads ENHRY; CDR2 reads SYGVKD. The junction had 10 bases not matched to a gene; V was cut back by 4 bases and J by 7 bases. The CDR3 consists of 16 residues. The CDR3 region has the DNA TGTGCCATCAGTGGGGACAACAACAGGGGAAATTCACCCCTCCACTTT. It is translated as CAISGDNNRGNSPLHF.

The chain has TRBV7-9 and TRBJ1-4; D unresolved. This CDR3 comprises 12 residues. Germline assignment: CDR1 SEHNR and CDR2 FQNEAQ (reference sequence). The V gene lost 3 bases and the J gene lost 4 bases, with 3 bases spanning the gap. The CDR3 bases are TGTGCCAGCAGCTTCGGTAATGAAAAACTGTTTTTT. Its protein is CASSFGNEKLFF. The full variable domain, rest sourced from reference TRBV7-9 and TRBJ1-4, is DTGVSQNPRHKITKRGQNVTFRCDPISEHNRLYWYRQTLGQGPEFLTYFQNEAQLEKSRLLSDRFSAERPKGSFSTLEIQRTEQGDSAMYLCASSFGNEKLFFGSGTQLSVL.

This chain links TRBV7-2 with TRBJ2-1; tentatively, D is TRBD1 (6 bases). There are 13 residues in the CDR3. The V end lost 5 bases, the J end lost 10 bases, and 15 bases lay between the germline ends. Germline CDR1 reads SGHTA; CDR2 reads FQGNSA. CDR3 loop: CASSPRIGGEQFF. The CDR3 DNA sequence: TGTGCCAGCAGCCCAAGAATAGGGGGAGAGCAGTTCTTC.

The chain joins TRBV5-4 to TRBJ2-7; D remains unclear. V was shortened by 0 bases and J by 6 bases, with 10 bases between the two germline ends. CDR3 length equals 13 residues. Germline values: CDR1 SGHNT, CDR2 YYREEE (reference sequence). The CDR3 bases are TGTGCCAGCAGCTTGGCCCCAACCATCGAGCAGTACTTC. Its protein is CASSLAPTIEQYF.